This T cell receptor beta chain comes out of a study of blood T cell repertoires in COVID-19. This CDR3 is built from 14 residues. Germline CDR1 reads SSHAT; CDR2 reads FNYEAQ (reference sequence). In the authors' methods: Reference gene primer amplification gave nucleated cell count estimates. Clones were read by immunoSEQ multiplex PCR, and TCRdb kept only the in-frame ones, dropping some. From that table come the V and J calls and clone size; the DNA was used to work out D and trimming. The sample lists 250,000 to 350,000 clones, roughly 83% occurring once. Comment on this clone: At one of its ends the junction is not consistent with the germline gene, which may arise from a read error.

This clonotype was sampled from a human donor with COVID-19, enrolled during active disease. The donor label of this sample is uncertain. Input material: peripheral blood. The chain joins TRBV7-7 to TRBJ2-5, with D perhaps matching TRBD2 (6 bases). CDR3 DNA: TGTGCTAGCAGCTTCGGGGGAAGGGAAGAGACCCAGTACTTC. It encodes CASSFGGREETQYF.